A selection of T cell receptor beta chains follows, all from one sample in a study of graft-versus-host responses after intestinal transplantation. Using immunoSEQ multiplex PCR, the repertoire was profiled, and TCRdb retains in-frame clones only, with some absent. Of about 14,000 clones listed, around 94% are singletons. Sample: PBMCs, taken 9 days after transplant. The source is a human patient who received an intestinal transplant, so some T cells may come from the graft donor. The CDR3 runs from the conserved cysteine through the conserved F or W. The D gene is left open where the match is weak. Clone sizes are given selectively: once, few, many, or a class where the clone is expanded.

J	length	V	D	size	CDR3	DNA
TRBJ1-2	17	TRBV5-1	.	once	CASSVGTDTGLNYGYTF	TGCGCCAGCAGCGTCGGGACGGATACCGGACTTAACTATGGCTACACCTTC
TRBJ2-1	13	TRBV6-1	.	once	CASSRPSRNEQFF	TGTGCCAGCAGTAGGCCGTCGAGGAATGAGCAGTTCTTC
TRBJ2-7	18	TRBV5-1	.	.	CASSRTSLADTVSYEQYF	TGCGCCAGCAGCAGAACTTCCCTCGCGGACACAGTCTCCTACGAGCAGTACTTC
TRBJ2-1	13	TRBV6-1	.	.	CASSPGDYNEQFF	TGTGCCAGCAGTCCGGGGGACTACAATGAGCAGTTCTTC
TRBJ2-7	16	TRBV27	.	.	CASSFSSAGLTYEQYF	TGTGCCAGCAGTTTCTCGTCGGCAGGTCTTACCTACGAGCAGTACTTC
TRBJ1-1	18	TRBV4-3	.	.	CASSPSGARGRLDTEAFF	TGCGCCAGCAGCCCTTCAGGCGCGCGGGGGCGGTTGGACACTGAAGCTTTCTTT
TRBJ2-3	15	TRBV6-4	TRBD2	.	CASSDWGGSADTQYF	TGTGCCAGCAGTGACTGGGGGGGTAGCGCAGATACGCAGTATTTT
TRBJ2-1	16	TRBV4-1	.	once	CASSHAWSGTYNEQFF	TGCGCCAGCAGCCACGCTTGGAGCGGAACTTACAATGAGCAGTTCTTC
TRBJ2-7	16	TRBV6-1	.	.	CASSEIIGTQAYEQYF	TGTGCCAGCAGTGAAATAATCGGGACGCAAGCCTACGAGCAGTACTTC
TRBJ2-3	12	TRBV6-6	.	few	CASTDRRDTQYF	TGTGCCAGCACAGACAGAAGAGATACGCAGTATTTT
TRBJ1-2	14	TRBV7-9	TRBD1	.	CASSPTTGVDGYTF	TGTGCCAGCAGCCCCACGACAGGGGTCGATGGCTACACCTTC
TRBJ1-1	14	TRBV6-1	.	.	CAGRQAWGDTEAFF	TGTGCCGGAAGACAGGCCTGGGGCGACACTGAAGCTTTCTTT
TRBJ2-7	13	TRBV7-8	TRBD2	.	CASSLRSGSEQYF	TGTGCCAGCAGCTTAAGGAGCGGGAGCGAGCAGTACTTC